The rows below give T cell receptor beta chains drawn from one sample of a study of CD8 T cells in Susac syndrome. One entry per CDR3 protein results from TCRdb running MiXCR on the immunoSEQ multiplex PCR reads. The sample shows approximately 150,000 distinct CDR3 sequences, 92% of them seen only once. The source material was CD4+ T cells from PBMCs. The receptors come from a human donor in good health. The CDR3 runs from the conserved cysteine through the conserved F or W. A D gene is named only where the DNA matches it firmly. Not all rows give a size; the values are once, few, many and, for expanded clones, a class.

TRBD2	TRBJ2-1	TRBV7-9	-	TGTGCCAGCAGCCCCAGAACGGCGGGGGGAAACAATGAGCAGTTCTTC	CASSPRTAGGNNEQFF
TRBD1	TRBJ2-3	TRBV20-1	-	TGCAGTGCTGCTCGGACAGGGGGTTCGGTAGATACGCAGTATTTT	CSAARTGGSVDTQYF
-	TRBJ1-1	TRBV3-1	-	TGTGCCAGCAGCCAAGAGGGCGGGGGCGGTGAAGCTTTCTTT	CASSQEGGGGEAFF
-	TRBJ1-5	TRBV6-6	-	TGTGCCAGCAGTCCCTTCCCATGGCCCCAGCATTTT	CASSPFPWPQHF
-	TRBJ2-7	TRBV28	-	TGTGCCAGCAGTTCCCATACCACCAACTACGAGCAGTACTTC	CASSSHTTNYEQYF
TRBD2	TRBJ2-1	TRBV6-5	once	TGTGCCAGCAGGGTGGGACTAGCGGGCAATGAGCAGTTCTTC	CASRVGLAGNEQFF
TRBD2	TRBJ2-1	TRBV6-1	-	TGTGCCAGCAGTGCCCTAGCGGGAGGGCCGGGCAATGAGCAGTTCTTC	CASSALAGGPGNEQFF
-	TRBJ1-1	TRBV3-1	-	TGTGCCAGCAGTCAGAGGGGCGAGAGCACTGAAGCTTTCTTT	CASSQRGESTEAFF
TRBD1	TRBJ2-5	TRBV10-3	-	TGTGCCATCAGTGAGTGGACAGGTCCTCAAGAGACCCAGTACTTC	CAISEWTGPQETQYF
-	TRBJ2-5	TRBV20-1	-	TGCAGTGCTAGAGATGAGACGGGAAGGGGAGAGACCCAGTACTTC	CSARDETGRGETQYF
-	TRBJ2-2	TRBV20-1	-	TGCAGTGCTAGAGGGCCCGGGACCGGGGAGCTGTTTTTT	CSARGPGTGELFF
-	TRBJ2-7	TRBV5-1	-	TGCGCCAGCAGCTTGGCCGGGACGGACGAGCAGTACTTC	CASSLAGTDEQYF
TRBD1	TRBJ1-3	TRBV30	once	TGTGCCTGGAGTGTTAGGGGGCATGGAAACACCATATATTTT	CAWSVRGHGNTIYF
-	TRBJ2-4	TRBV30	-	TGTGCCTGGAGTCTAACTGGGGACATTCAGTACTTC	CAWSLTGDIQYF
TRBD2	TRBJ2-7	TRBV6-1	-	TGTGCCAGCAGTCCGGGACTAGCGGGGGCTAGCTCCTACGAGCAGTACTTC	CASSPGLAGASSYEQYF
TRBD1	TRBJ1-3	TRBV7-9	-	TGTGCCAGCAGACCGGACAGGGGGATAAGGAACACCATATATTTT	CASRPDRGIRNTIYF
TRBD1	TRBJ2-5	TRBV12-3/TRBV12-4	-	TGTGCCAGCAGTGGACAGGAAAATACTGTTGGGACCCAGTACTTC	CASSGQENTVGTQYF
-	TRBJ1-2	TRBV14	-	TGTGCCAGCAGCCAAGTACCCGTTAACTATGGCTACACCTTC	CASSQVPVNYGYTF
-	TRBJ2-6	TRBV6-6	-	TGTGCCAGCAGTAAGGACAGAATCGACAGCCTGACTTTC	CASSKDRIDSLTF
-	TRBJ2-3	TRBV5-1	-	TGCGCCAGCAGCATGACTAGCACAGATACGCAGTATTTT	CASSMTSTDTQYF
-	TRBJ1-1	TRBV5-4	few	TGTGCCAGCAGTTTGGTCGACGGGGACGCTGAAGCTTTCTTT	CASSLVDGDAEAFF
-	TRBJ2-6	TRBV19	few	TGTGCCAGTAGCCAGAGCTCTGGGGCCAACGTCCTGACTTTC	CASSQSSGANVLTF
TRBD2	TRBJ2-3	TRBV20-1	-	TGCAGTGTCGTTAGCGGGGGGGGCACAGATACGCAGTATTTT	CSVVSGGGTDTQYF
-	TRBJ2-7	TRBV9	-	TGTGCCAGCAGCGTAGGATCAGGGGCCGGGTACGAGCAGTACTTC	CASSVGSGAGYEQYF
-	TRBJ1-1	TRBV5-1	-	TGCGCCAGCAGCTTGGGCCAGTGGGGGAACACTGAAGCTTTCTTT	CASSLGQWGNTEAFF
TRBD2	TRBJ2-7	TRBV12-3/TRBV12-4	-	TGTGCCAGCAGACCGGTAGCGGGAGCAAAGAACGAGCAGTACTTC	CASRPVAGAKNEQYF
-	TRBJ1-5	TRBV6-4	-	TGTGCCAGCAGTGATACGGCGGGTTACAATCAGCCCCAGCATTTT	CASSDTAGYNQPQHF
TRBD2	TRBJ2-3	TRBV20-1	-	TGCAGTGCACGAGGCGGCAGGGCAACTCGACTAGCGGGCACAGATACGCAGTATTTT	CSARGGRATRLAGTDTQYF
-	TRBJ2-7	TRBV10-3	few	TGTGCCATCAGTGTGGGGACCAACTACGAGCAGTACTTC	CAISVGTNYEQYF
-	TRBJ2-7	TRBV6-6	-	TGTGCCAGCAGTTCCGAAACAAGGTTCCAAGGGGGGCAGTACTTC	CASSSETRFQGGQYF
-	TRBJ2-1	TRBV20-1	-	TGCAGTGCCCCCCCCGCGGCTAATGAGCAGTTCTTC	CSAPPAANEQFF
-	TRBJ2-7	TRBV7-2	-	TGTGCCAGCAGCACCTCATGGGGCATGTACGAGCAGTACTTC	CASSTSWGMYEQYF
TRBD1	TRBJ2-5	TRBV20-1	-	TGCAGTGCTCGGGACAGGGACCAAGAGACCCAGTACTTC	CSARDRDQETQYF
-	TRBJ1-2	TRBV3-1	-	TGTGCCAGCCCGTCCCCTCTCCTTGGCTACACCTTC	CASPSPLLGYTF
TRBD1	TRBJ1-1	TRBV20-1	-	TGCAGTGCTTACCGGGACAGGGCTAACACTGAAGCTTTCTTT	CSAYRDRANTEAFF
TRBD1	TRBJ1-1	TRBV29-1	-	TGCAGCGTCCGACAGGGTTTAATGACGGCTGAAGCTTTCTTT	CSVRQGLMTAEAFF
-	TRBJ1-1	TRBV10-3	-	TGTGCCATCAATGGGGATTTGAACACTGAAGCTTTCTTT	CAINGDLNTEAFF
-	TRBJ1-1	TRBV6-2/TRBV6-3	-	TGTGCCAGCAACCGTGGGCTGAACACTGAAGCTTTCTTT	CASNRGLNTEAFF
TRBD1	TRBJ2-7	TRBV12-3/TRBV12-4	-	TGTGCCAGCAGGACAGGGGGGAGCTCCTACGAGCAGTACTTC	CASRTGGSSYEQYF
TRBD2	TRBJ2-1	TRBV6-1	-	TGTGCCAGCCGAAAGCGGGATAAAATGAATGAGCAGTTCTTC	CASRKRDKMNEQFF
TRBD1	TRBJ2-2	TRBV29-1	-	TGCAGCGTTATCAGGGGGCACACCGGGGAGCTGTTTTTT	CSVIRGHTGELFF
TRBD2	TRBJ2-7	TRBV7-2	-	TGTGCCAGCAGCCCGACTAGCGGGGGGTACGAGCAGTACTTC	CASSPTSGGYEQYF
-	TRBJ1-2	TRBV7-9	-	TGTGCCAGCAGCTTATTCGCAGGGGTGACCGGCTACACCTTC	CASSLFAGVTGYTF
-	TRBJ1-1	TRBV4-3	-	TGCGCCAGCAGCCAGGGGGCTTTTACTGAAGCTTTCTTT	CASSQGAFTEAFF